The T cell receptor (beta chain) described here comes from a study of CD8 T cells in ankylosing spondylitis. Points from the study as a whole: CD8+ by phenotype, disease-linked clones were relatively rare in peripheral blood. In reactive arthritis synovial fluid and blood, some motif variants had been reported before.

Library preparation for TCR beta used quantitative 5'-RACE with molecular barcodes. TCRdb independently ran MiXCR on the 5' RACE reads; one entry per CDR3 protein. The repertoire holds around 300,000 distinct CDR3 sequences, around 10% seen once, with about 10% in the top ten. This clonotype was found a few times. Its specificity is not known. The sequencing sample was made of blood, either unsorted or a sorted T cell fraction (not recorded which). The receptor's source is a female donor with ankylosing spondylitis or in good health (not recorded which).

The chain's CDR3 is CATSRVEEGQTNTGELFF. The CDR3 DNA reads TGTGCCACCAGCAGAGTTGAAGAAGGACAGACGAACACCGGGGAGCTGTTTTTT. V usage is TRBV15 and J usage is TRBJ2-2; a weak D match, TRBD1 (6 bases). The V end was cut by 1 base, the J end by 0 bases, with 15 bases between. Germline V lookup: CDR1 LNHNV, CDR2 YYDKDF (reference sequence). This CDR3 contains 18 residues.